This T cell receptor beta chain appears in the sequencing data of a study of blood T cell repertoires in COVID-19. Across the whole study: The cDNA or gDNA used as material had been derived from T cells, B-cell-depleted T cells, or PBMCs.

Study members were between roughly 18 and 100 years old and lived in approximately 25 US regions. The study assigned cohorts using participant-reported clinical history. Germline-derived CDR1 and CDR2 are MNHEY and SVGAGI. The CDR3 runs to 15 residues. Trimming shortened V by 2 bases and J by 5 bases, and 16 bases separated the two germline ends. Assay: immunoSEQ multiplex PCR; the TCRdb copy retains only in-frame clones and omits some. The top ten hold roughly 6% of the sample, which has roughly 260,000 clones, around 90% seen once. The J gene is TRBJ2-7, the V gene TRBV6-5, with a weak D call TRBD1 (5 bases). The sample comprised PBMCs or T cells enriched from blood (not recorded which). The TCR was taken from a woman aged 25 to 39 with acute COVID-19. CDR3 amino acids: CASSYATAGKNEQYF. The DNA of the CDR3 is TGTGCCAGCAGTTACGCCACGGCAGGGAAGAACGAGCAGTACTTC.